Listed below are T cell receptor beta chains from one sample, sequenced in a study of blood T cell repertoires in COVID-19. The repertoire was sequenced with immunoSEQ multiplex PCR; TCRdb's copy has only in-frame clones and lacks some. The sample lists 170,000 or so clones; over 90% were seen once. The specimen was peripheral blood. These receptors came from a middle-aged man with acute or convalescent COVID-19. Each CDR3 is given with its conserved first and last residue. Each record gives: J gene, clone size, V gene, D gene, CDR3 DNA, CDR3 protein. A D gene is named only where the DNA matches it firmly. Expanded clones are given a class, and other clones once, few, many or no size at all.

>TRBJ1-4|.|TRBV7-2|.
TGTGCCAGCAGCTTTCAGGGGCGGAAACTGTTTTTT
CASSFQGRKLFF
>TRBJ1-1|.|TRBV28|.
TGTGCCAGCAGTTTCCCCAGTTTGAACACTGAAGCTTTCTTT
CASSFPSLNTEAFF
>TRBJ2-2|.|TRBV6-1|.
TGTGCCAGCAGTGTTTCTTTCATAGCGAACACCGGGGAGCTGTTTTTT
CASSVSFIANTGELFF
>TRBJ2-2|.|TRBV27|.
TGTGCCAGCAAAATACAGGGGAACACCGGGGAGCTGTTTTTT
CASKIQGNTGELFF
>TRBJ2-3|once|TRBV7-6|.
TGTGCCAGCAGCCCAATGCCCGGGAAACCCGAGAGCACAGATACGCAGTATTTT
CASSPMPGKPESTDTQYF
>TRBJ1-5|once|TRBV28|.
TGTGCCAGCAGTTTACCCATCCAGCCCCAGCATTTT
CASSLPIQPQHF
>TRBJ2-7|.|TRBV11-3|TRBD1
TGTGCCAGCAGCGACTCCCGGGACAGGGCCCACGAGCAGTACTTC
CASSDSRDRAHEQYF
>TRBJ2-5|.|TRBV19|TRBD1
TGTGCCAGTAGTGAGGGACAGGGGACTGGAACCCAGTACTTC
CASSEGQGTGTQYF
>TRBJ1-5|once|TRBV27|TRBD1
TGTGCCAGCAGTTTGAGGGGGCCCCACAATCAGCCCCAGCATTTT
CASSLRGPHNQPQHF
>TRBJ1-3|.|TRBV10-3|.
TGTGCCAGCAGGGCTCCAAGCTCTGGAAACACCATATATTTT
CASRAPSSGNTIYF
>TRBJ1-5|once|TRBV7-6|TRBD1
TGTGCCAGCAGCTTACCCGGACAGGGTTCAAGGCAGCCCCAGCATTTT
CASSLPGQGSRQPQHF
>TRBJ2-7|.|TRBV27|TRBD1
TGTGCCAGCAGTTCTCCGGACAGGGTATACGAGCAGTACTTC
CASSSPDRVYEQYF
>TRBJ2-5|.|TRBV24-1|TRBD1
TGTGCCACCAGTGGCCGGGACAGGGGGGAGACCCAGTACTTC
CATSGRDRGETQYF
>TRBJ1-2|.|TRBV10-3|.
TGTGCCACCACGACGACGACGGGAACTAACTATGGCTACACCTTC
CATTTTTGTNYGYTF
>TRBJ2-5|few|TRBV7-2|.
TGTGCCAGCAGCTCGTCCCAAACGAGGTTGGAGACCCAGTACTTC
CASSSSQTRLETQYF
>TRBJ1-4|.|TRBV10-3|TRBD1
TGTGCCAGCCGAGGGGGCCCTGATAATGAAAAACTGTTTTTT
CASRGGPDNEKLFF
>TRBJ1-5|.|TRBV2|.
TGTGCCAGCAGTTCCCGTACATCGCAGCCCCAGCATTTT
CASSSRTSQPQHF
>TRBJ1-1|.|TRBV21-1|.
TGTGCCAGCAGCAAACCGGGACAGGTGGCAGACACTGAAGCTTTCTTT
CASSKPGQVADTEAFF
>TRBJ2-2|.|TRBV18|.
TGTGCCAGCTCACCACGTCAACTAGGCCTCGGGGAGCTGTTTTTT
CASSPRQLGLGELFF
>TRBJ1-1|.|TRBV6-5|.
TGTGCCAGCAGCCTGACAGTGAACACTGAAGCTTTCTTT
CASSLTVNTEAFF
>TRBJ1-6|.|TRBV6-5|TRBD1
TGTGCCAGCAGGGATGGTACAGGGGGGCCCCTCCACTTT
CASRDGTGGPLHF
>TRBJ2-1|.|TRBV5-5|TRBD2
TGTGCCAGCAGCCACCAGCGGGGGGGAGATGAGCAGTTCTTC
CASSHQRGGDEQFF
>TRBJ2-3|.|TRBV27|.
TGTGCCAGCAGTTTCCGACTTGTCACAGATACGCAGTATTTT
CASSFRLVTDTQYF
>TRBJ2-2|.|TRBV19|.
TGTGCCAGTAGTTTAGGGCGGGGCGCCCCCACAGGGGAGCTGTTTTTT
CASSLGRGAPTGELFF
>TRBJ2-1|.|TRBV11-3|TRBD2
TGTGCCAGCAGCGGGACTAGCGGCCTTGATAGTGAGCAGTTCTTC
CASSGTSGLDSEQFF
>TRBJ2-5|.|TRBV19|.
TGTGCCAGTACTTCAAGCAGGGTCGAGACCCAGTACTTC
CASTSSRVETQYF
>TRBJ2-2|few|TRBV7-9|TRBD2
TGTGCCAGCCAGGAGCGGGGGACGAACACCGGGGAGCTGTTTTTT
CASQERGTNTGELFF
>TRBJ2-1|.|TRBV19|TRBD2
TGTGCCAGTAGCTTACTAGCGGGGGGGCCCCGGCAGTTCTTC
CASSLLAGGPRQFF
>TRBJ2-1|.|TRBV5-1|.
TGCGCCAGCAGCCCTCTTAAGAGGTATGAGCAGTTCTTC
CASSPLKRYEQFF
>TRBJ1-6|.|TRBV6-5|.
TGTGCCAGCAGTTACTCGAACCAGGGCAGATCACCCCTCCACTTT
CASSYSNQGRSPLHF
>TRBJ2-7|.|TRBV7-9|TRBD2
TGTGCCAGCAGCTTAGCCTCGGTTAGCGGGAATCATTTCTTC
CASSLASVSGNHFF
>TRBJ2-1|.|TRBV19|TRBD2
TGTGCCAGTAGTTCCGGGACTAGCGGGGGCAATGAGCAGTTCTTC
CASSSGTSGGNEQFF
>TRBJ2-5|.|TRBV27|TRBD2
TGTGCCAGCAGTAGGGGACTAGCGGGAGCACCTGAGACCCAGTACTTC
CASSRGLAGAPETQYF
>TRBJ1-3|.|TRBV7-2|.
TGTGCCAGCAGCTTAGGGACAGCTGGAAACACCATATATTTT
CASSLGTAGNTIYF